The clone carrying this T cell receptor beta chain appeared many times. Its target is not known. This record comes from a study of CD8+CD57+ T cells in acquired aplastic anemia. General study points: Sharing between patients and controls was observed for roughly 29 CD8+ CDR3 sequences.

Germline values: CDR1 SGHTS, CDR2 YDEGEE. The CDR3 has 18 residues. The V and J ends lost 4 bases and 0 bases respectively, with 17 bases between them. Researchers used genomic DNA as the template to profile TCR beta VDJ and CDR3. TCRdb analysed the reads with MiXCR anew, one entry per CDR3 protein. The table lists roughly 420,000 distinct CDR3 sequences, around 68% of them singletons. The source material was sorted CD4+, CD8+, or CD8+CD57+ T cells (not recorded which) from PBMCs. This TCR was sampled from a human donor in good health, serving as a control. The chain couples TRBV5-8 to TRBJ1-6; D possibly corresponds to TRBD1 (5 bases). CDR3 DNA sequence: TGTGCCAGCAGCCCAAAACCTGCAGGGTACTCCTATAATTCACCCCTCCACTTT. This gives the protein CASSPKPAGYSYNSPLHF.